The 18 T cell receptor beta chains below were found in one sample sequenced in a study of type 1 regulatory T cells. TCRdb itself ran the reads through MiXCR, one entry per CDR3 protein. The sample gives about 97,000 distinct CDR3 sequences, about a third of which show up once; roughly 2.2% is in the top ten. The sequenced sample consisted of CD4+ T cells, either the whole sample or a sorted fraction (not recorded which). These receptors all come from a human donor in good health.

This clonotype appeared a few times. The rearrangement joins TRBV2 to TRBJ2-1, with 7 bases fitting TRBD2. Germline CDR1 is SNHLY and CDR2 is FYNNEI. V lost 10 bases to trimming and J lost 3 bases; unmatched junction nucleotides: 6. The CDR3 is made up of 13 amino acids. This chain's CDR3 is CAIPASGYNEQFF. DNA for the CDR3: TGTGCCATCCCGGCTAGCGGCTACAATGAGCAGTTCTTC.

This clonotype occurred many times. The rearrangement uses TRBV7-2 and TRBJ2-1; D is uncertain. V lost 0 bases to trimming and J lost 4 bases, with 10 bases between them. This CDR3 is 15 amino acids long. Germline CDR1 and CDR2: SGHTA and FQGNSA. CDR3 protein: CASSLAWARYNEQFF. The CDR3 DNA reads as TGTGCCAGCAGCTTAGCGTGGGCTAGATACAATGAGCAGTTCTTC.

The J gene is TRBJ2-6, the V gene TRBV19; D is unresolved. The V gene lost 0 bases and the J gene lost 0 bases, with 15 bases spanning the gap. Per germline, CDR1 LNHDA and CDR2 SQIVND (reference sequence). The CDR3 totals 19 residues. The CDR3: CASSIDHWTVFSGANVLTF. For the CDR3, the DNA is TGTGCCAGTAGTATAGACCACTGGACGGTTTTCTCTGGGGCCAACGTCCTGACTTTC.

This chain connects TRBV4-3 to TRBJ2-5; D not certain. The V end was cut by 0 bases, the J end by 4 bases, with 9 bases between. Germline V gene data show CDR1 as LGHNA and CDR2 as YSLEER. The CDR3 is 14 residues long. The CDR3: CASSQDYGSETQYF. Here the CDR3 DNA reads TGCGCCAGCAGCCAAGATTACGGGTCAGAGACCCAGTACTTC.

This clonotype was found once. V usage is TRBV5-5 and J usage is TRBJ2-1; 10 nucleotides line up with TRBD2. Germline assignment: CDR1 SGHKS and CDR2 YYEKEE (reference sequence). The junction had 5 bases not matched to a gene; V was cut back by 0 bases and J by 14 bases. This CDR3 is built from 13 residues. CDR3 nucleotide sequence: TGTGCCAGCAGCTTGGGGGCGGGGACTAGCGAGTTCTTC. This gives the protein CASSLGAGTSEFF. Full variable domain (outside the CDR3, taken from reference TRBV5-5 and TRBJ2-1): DAGVTQSPTHLIKTRGQQVTLRCSPISGHKSVSWYQQVLGQGPQFIFQYYEKEERGRGNFPDRFSARQFPNYSSELNVNALLLGDSALYLCASSLGAGTSEFFGPGTRLTVL.

This clonotype appeared many times. The chain couples TRBV12-5 to TRBJ2-3; D is possibly TRBD1 (5 bases). V shed 1 base and J shed 10 bases, with 12 bases lying between them. Looked up from germline, CDR1 is LGHNT and CDR2 is FRNRAP. The CDR3 sequence is 13 residues long. The CDR3 reads CASGLEPGSSQYF. The CDR3 nucleotides read TGTGCTAGTGGTTTGGAGCCAGGGTCTTCGCAGTATTTT. The whole variable domain, remainder taken from reference TRBV12-5 and TRBJ2-3, is DARVTQTPRHKVTEMGQEVTMRCQPILGHNTVFWYRQTMMQGLELLAYFRNRAPLDDSGMPKDRFSAEMPDATLATLKIQPSEPRDSAVYFCASGLEPGSSQYFGPGTRLTVL.

This clonotype has more than one count but fewer than ten. The chain employs TRBV20-1 and TRBJ2-7, with 9 bases lining up with TRBD2. Germline loops: CDR1 DFQATT, CDR2 SNEGSKA (reference sequence). This CDR3 spans 15 amino acids. Trimming removed 6 bases from V and 2 bases from J; junction bases left unmatched: 11. The CDR3 sequence: CSASGIAGETYEQYF. The CDR3 DNA follows: TGCAGTGCCTCCGGAATAGCGGGGGAAACCTACGAGCAGTACTTC.

This clonotype has a handful of counts. The V gene is TRBV12-3 or TRBV12-4, the J gene TRBJ1-1, with 12 bases that match TRBD1. The CDR3 extends over 17 amino acids. J gave up 1 base and V 3 bases, and 6 bases lay outside the gene matches. The CDR3 nucleotides read TGTGCCAGCAGTTTGGGGACAGGGGGCTTCCAGAACACTGAAGCTTTCTTT. This encodes CASSLGTGGFQNTEAFF.

This chain links TRBV5-1 with TRBJ2-1, with 10 bases identical to TRBD2. CDR1 SGHRS and CDR2 YFSETQ come from the germline V gene. The CDR3 has 18 residues. V gave up 0 bases and J gave up 2 bases; unmatched junction bases: 8. For the CDR3, the DNA is TGCGCCAGCAGCTTGGTCGTGACTAGCGGGCGAACCTACAATGAGCAGTTCTTC. Translated: CASSLVVTSGRTYNEQFF.

V gene TRBV12-3 or TRBV12-4 combines with J gene TRBJ2-2; 11 bases fit TRBD2. The CDR3 covers 16 residues. The V gene end was trimmed by 5 bases and the J gene end by 7 bases; junction bases not matched to a gene: 9. CDR3 sequence: CASSATSGVGGGELFF. CDR3 in DNA: TGTGCCAGCAGTGCGACTAGCGGGGTCGGTGGCGGGGAGCTGTTTTTT.

There are a few counts of this clonotype. This sequence joins TRBV28 and TRBJ2-1, with 10 bases identical to TRBD2. The V gene end was trimmed by 2 bases and the J gene end by 7 bases; junction bases not matched to a gene: 11. CDR3 length: 17 residues. The germline V gene encodes CDR1 MDHEN and CDR2 SYDVKM. Here the CDR3 DNA reads TGTGCCAGCAGTTTAGCGGCTAGCGGGAGTCTATGGAATGAGCAGTTCTTC. Encoded protein: CASSLAASGSLWNEQFF.

This clonotype showed up just a few times. The V call is TRBV5-1, the J call TRBJ2-3, with 9 bases identical to TRBD2. The junction had 11 bases not matched to a gene; V was cut back by 3 bases and J by 3 bases. The CDR3 has 17 amino acids. The germline CDR1 and CDR2 sequences are SGHRS and YFSETQ. CDR3 in DNA: TGCGCCAGCAGCTCCCCCACGCGGGAGGGTCAAACAGATACGCAGTATTTT. Its translation: CASSSPTREGQTDTQYF. Full variable domain (remainder filled in from reference TRBV5-1 and TRBJ2-3): KAGVTQTPRYLIKTRGQQVTLSCSPISGHRSVSWYQQTPGQGLQFLFEYFSETQRNKGNFPGRFSGRQFSNSRSEMNVSTLELGDSALYLCASSSPTREGQTDTQYFGPGTRLTVL.

This clonotype has only a few counts. The V gene is TRBV5-1, the J gene TRBJ2-5; the D gene is possibly TRBD2 (6 bases). The germline V gene encodes CDR1 SGHRS and CDR2 YFSETQ. V was pared by 4 bases and J by 4 bases, with 11 bases between. The CDR3 has 13 amino acids. The CDR3 DNA reads as TGCGCCAGCAGCACGCAGGGAGGAGAGACCCAGTACTTC. This translates into CASSTQGGETQYF.

The chain uses TRBV28 and TRBJ1-2, with D possibly TRBD1 on 6 matching bases. The CDR3 loop spans 14 amino acids. CDR1 MDHEN and CDR2 SYDVKM come from the germline V gene. The ends were cut back, 3 bases at V and 4 bases at J, with 12 bases in the middle. CDR3 in amino acids: CASSFPRDTYGYTF. CDR3 bases: TGTGCCAGCAGTTTCCCCCGGGACACCTATGGCTACACCTTC.

V gene TRBV10-2 combines with J gene TRBJ2-7, with D perhaps matching TRBD1 (5 bases). The CDR3 loop spans 12 amino acids. CDR1 and CDR2 (germline): WSHSY, SAAADI. V was shortened by 11 bases and J by 2 bases, with 13 bases between the two germline ends. CDR3 loop: CAAQGGAYEQYF. The CDR3 DNA reads as TGCGCCGCCCAGGGTGGGGCCTACGAGCAGTACTTC.

This rearrangement joins TRBV19 to TRBJ1-1, with unresolved D. The CDR3 sequence is 13 residues long. With 5 bases removed from V and 1 base from J, the gap between germline ends came to 8 bases. Germline V gene sequence: CDR1 LNHDA, CDR2 SQIVND (reference sequence). As DNA, the CDR3 is TGTGCCAGTAGTTTCCTCCAGAACACTGAAGCTTTCTTT. This encodes CASSFLQNTEAFF.

Notes on this clonotype: The junction differs from germline at one of its ends, possibly a read error. The rearrangement links TRBV7-8 to TRBJ2-4; D assignment may be TRBD1 or TRBD2 (6 bases each). Germline values: CDR1 SGHVS, CDR2 FQNEAQ. The CDR3 has 15 amino acids. This CDR3 is CANSVNWGAVDIQYF. CDR3 coding DNA: TGTGCCAACAGCGTCAATTGGGGGGCCGTGGACATTCAGTACTTC.

The gene calls are TRBV20-1 and TRBJ2-5, with D tentatively TRBD1 (5 bases). V lost 0 bases to trimming and J lost 2 bases, with 10 bases between them. The germline V gene has CDR1 DFQATT and CDR2 SNEGSKA (reference sequence). The CDR3 extends over 14 amino acids. Written as DNA, the CDR3 is TGCAGTGCTAGAGATTGGGGCAGGCAAGAGACCCAGTACTTC. Encoded protein: CSARDWGRQETQYF.